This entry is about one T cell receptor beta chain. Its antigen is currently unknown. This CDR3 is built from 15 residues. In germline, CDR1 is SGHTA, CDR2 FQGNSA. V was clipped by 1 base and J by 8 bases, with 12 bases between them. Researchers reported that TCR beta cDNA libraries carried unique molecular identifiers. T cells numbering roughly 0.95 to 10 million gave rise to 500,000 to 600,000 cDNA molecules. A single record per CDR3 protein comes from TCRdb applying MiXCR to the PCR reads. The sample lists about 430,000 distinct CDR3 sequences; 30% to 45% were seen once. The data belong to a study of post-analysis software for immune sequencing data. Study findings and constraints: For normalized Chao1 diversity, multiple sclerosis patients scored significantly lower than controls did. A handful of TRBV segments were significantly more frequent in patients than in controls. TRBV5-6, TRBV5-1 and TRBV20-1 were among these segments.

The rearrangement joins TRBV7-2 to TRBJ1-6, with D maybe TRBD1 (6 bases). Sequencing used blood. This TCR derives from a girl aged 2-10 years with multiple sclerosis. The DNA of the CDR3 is TGTGCCAGCAGCTTAGGACAGGTTGAAGATTCACCCCTCCACTTT. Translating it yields CASSLGQVEDSPLHF.